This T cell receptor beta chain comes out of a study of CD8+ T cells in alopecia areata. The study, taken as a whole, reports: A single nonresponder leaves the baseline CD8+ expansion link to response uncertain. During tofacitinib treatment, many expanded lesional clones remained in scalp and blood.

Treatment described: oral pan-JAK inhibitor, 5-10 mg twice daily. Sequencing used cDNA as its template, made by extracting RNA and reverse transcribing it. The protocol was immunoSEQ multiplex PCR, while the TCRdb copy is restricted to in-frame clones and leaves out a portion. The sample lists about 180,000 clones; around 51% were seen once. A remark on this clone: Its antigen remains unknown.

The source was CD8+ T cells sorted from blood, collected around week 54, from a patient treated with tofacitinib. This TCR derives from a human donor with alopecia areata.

The DNA of the CDR3 is TGTGCCATCAGTAGGGAGAATCAGCCCCAGCATTTT. It yields the protein CAISRENQPQHF. The chain uses TRBV10-3 and TRBJ1-5; D not certain. The CDR3 is 12 amino acids. The germline gives CDR1 ENHRY, CDR2 SYGVKD. V lost 5 bases and J 4 bases, leaving 6 bases between the germline ends.